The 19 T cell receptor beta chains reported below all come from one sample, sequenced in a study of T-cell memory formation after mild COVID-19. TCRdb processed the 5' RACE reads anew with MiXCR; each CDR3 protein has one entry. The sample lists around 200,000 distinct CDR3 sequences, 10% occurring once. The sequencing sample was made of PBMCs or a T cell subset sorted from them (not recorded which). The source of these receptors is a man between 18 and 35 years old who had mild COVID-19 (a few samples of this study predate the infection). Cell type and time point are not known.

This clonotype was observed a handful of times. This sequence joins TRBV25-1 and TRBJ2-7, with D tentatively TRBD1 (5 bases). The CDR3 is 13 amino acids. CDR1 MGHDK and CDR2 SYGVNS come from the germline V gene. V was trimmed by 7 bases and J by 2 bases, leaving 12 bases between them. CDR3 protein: CASKGVSTYEQYF. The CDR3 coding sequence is TGTGCCAGCAAAGGGGTGTCCACCTACGAGCAGTACTTC.

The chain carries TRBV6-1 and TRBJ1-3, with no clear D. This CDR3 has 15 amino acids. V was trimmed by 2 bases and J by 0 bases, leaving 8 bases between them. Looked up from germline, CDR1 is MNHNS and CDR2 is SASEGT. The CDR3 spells CASSEQQFSGNTIYF. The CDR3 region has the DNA TGTGCCAGCAGTGAACAACAGTTCTCTGGAAACACCATATATTTT.

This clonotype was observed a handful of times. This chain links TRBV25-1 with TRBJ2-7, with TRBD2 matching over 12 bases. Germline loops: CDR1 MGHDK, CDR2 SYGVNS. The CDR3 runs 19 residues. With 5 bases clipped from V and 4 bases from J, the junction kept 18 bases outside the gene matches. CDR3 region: CASSKMNGTSGGRIYEQYV. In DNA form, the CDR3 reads TGTGCCAGCAGTAAGATGAATGGTACTAGCGGGGGGCGTATTTACGAGCAGTACGTC.

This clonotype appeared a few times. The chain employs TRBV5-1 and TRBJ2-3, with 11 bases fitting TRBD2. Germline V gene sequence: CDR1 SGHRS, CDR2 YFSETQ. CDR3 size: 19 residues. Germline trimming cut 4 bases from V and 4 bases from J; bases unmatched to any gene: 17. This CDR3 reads CASSPPSPSGGRGADTQYF. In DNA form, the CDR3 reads TGCGCCAGCAGCCCCCCCAGCCCTAGCGGGGGGAGAGGTGCAGATACGCAGTATTTT.

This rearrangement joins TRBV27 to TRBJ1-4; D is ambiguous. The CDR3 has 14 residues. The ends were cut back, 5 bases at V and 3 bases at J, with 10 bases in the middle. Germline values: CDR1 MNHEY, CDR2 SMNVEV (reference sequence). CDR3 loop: CASSASAPNEKLFF. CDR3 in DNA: TGTGCCAGCAGTGCCTCCGCCCCTAATGAAAAACTGTTTTTT.

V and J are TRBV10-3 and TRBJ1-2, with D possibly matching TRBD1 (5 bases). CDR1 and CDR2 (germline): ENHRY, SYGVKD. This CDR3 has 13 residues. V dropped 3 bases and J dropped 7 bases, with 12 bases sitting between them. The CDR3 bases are TGTGCCATCAGTGAATCGGGGGATCGTGGCTACACCTTC. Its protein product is CAISESGDRGYTF.

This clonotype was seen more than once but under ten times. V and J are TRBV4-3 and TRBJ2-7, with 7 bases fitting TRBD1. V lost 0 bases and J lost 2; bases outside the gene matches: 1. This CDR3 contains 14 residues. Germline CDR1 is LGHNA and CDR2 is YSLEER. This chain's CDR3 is CASSQDRGPYEQYF. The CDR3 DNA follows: TGCGCCAGCAGCCAAGATAGGGGGCCCTACGAGCAGTACTTC.

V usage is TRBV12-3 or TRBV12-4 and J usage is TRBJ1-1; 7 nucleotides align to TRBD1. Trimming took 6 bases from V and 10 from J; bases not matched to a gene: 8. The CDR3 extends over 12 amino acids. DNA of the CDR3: TGTGCCAGCAGCCAAGACAGGGCGAGAGCTTTCTTT. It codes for CASSQDRARAFF.

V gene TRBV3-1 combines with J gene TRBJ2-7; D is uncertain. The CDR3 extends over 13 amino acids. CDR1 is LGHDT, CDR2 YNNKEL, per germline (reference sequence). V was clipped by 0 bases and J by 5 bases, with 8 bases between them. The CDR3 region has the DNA TGTGCCAGCAGCCAAGAGGGCGTGGACGAGCAGTACTTC. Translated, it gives CASSQEGVDEQYF.

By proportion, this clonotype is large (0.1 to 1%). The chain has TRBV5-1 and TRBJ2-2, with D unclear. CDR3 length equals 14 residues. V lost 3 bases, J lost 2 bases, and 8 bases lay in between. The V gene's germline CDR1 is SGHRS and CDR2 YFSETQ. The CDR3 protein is CASSSPTNTGELFF. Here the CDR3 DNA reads TGCGCCAGCAGCTCCCCCACAAACACCGGGGAGCTGTTTTTT.

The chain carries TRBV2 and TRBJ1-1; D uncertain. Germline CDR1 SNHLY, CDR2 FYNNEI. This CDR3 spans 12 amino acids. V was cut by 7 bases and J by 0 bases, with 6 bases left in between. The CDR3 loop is CASTGMNTEAFF. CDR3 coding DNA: TGTGCCAGCACGGGGATGAACACTGAAGCTTTCTTT.

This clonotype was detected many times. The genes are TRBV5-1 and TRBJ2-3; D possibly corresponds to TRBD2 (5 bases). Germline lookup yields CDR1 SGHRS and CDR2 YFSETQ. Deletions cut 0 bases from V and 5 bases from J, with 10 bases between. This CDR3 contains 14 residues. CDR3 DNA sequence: TGCGCCAGCAGCTTGGCCCTTGCGGGAGATACGCAGTATTTT. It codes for CASSLALAGDTQYF.

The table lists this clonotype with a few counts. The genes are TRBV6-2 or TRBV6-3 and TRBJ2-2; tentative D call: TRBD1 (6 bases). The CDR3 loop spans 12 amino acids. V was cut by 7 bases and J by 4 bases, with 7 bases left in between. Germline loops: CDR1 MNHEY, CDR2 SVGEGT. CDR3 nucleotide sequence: TGTGCCAGCACCAGGGGCACCGGGGAGCTGTTTTTT. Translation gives CASTRGTGELFF.

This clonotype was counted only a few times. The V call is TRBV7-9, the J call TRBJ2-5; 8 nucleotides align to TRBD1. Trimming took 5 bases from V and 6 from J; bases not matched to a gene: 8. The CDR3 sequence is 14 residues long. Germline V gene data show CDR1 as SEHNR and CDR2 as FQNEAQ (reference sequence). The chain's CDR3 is CASSPGQGVKTQYF. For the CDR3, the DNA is TGTGCCAGCAGCCCAGGACAGGGCGTTAAGACCCAGTACTTC.

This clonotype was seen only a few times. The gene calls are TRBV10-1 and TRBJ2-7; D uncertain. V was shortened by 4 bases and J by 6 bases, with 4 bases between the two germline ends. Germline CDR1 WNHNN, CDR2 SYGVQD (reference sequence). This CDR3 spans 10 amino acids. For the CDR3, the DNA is TGCGCCAGCAGTGTAGCCGAGCAGTACTTC. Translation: CASSVAEQYF.

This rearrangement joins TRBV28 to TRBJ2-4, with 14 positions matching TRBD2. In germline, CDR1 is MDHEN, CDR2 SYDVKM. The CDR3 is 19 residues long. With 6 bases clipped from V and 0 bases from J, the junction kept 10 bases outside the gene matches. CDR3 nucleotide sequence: TGTGCCAGCAGCCGACGGGGACTAGCGGGGGTTTTAGCCAAAAACATTCAGTACTTC. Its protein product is CASSRRGLAGVLAKNIQYF.

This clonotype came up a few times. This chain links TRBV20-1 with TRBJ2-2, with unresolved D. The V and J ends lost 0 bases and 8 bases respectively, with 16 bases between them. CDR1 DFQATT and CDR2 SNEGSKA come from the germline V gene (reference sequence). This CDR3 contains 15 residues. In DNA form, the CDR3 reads TGCAGTGCTAGAGAGGCAGGTGGCAGGCTAGGGGAGCTGTTTTTT. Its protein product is CSAREAGGRLGELFF.

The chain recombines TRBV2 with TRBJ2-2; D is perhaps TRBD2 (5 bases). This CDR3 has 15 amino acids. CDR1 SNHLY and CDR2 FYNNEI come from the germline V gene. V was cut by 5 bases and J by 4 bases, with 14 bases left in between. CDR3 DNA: TGTGCCAGCAGTCCCCGACTACTCGCCACCGGGGAGCTGTTTTTT. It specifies CASSPRLLATGELFF.

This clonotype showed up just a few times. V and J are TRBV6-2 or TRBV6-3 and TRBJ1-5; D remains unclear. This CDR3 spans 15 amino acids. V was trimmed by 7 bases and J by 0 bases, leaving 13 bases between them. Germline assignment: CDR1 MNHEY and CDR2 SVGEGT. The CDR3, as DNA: TGTGCCAGCACCCTAGGAGGGTTTAGCAATCAGCCCCAGCATTTT. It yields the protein CASTLGGFSNQPQHF.